The rows below give T cell receptor beta chains drawn from one sample of a study of blood T cell repertoires in COVID-19. Here immunoSEQ multiplex PCR was the method, and the copy in TCRdb shows in-frame clones only, minus some. The profile shows 200,000 to 250,000 clones, 85% to 90% of them singletons. Sequenced material: peripheral blood. Receptors were obtained from a man older than 75 with acute or convalescent COVID-19. The CDR3 runs from the conserved cysteine through the conserved F or W. A D gene is named only where the DNA matches it firmly. The size of a clone is reported for some rows only, either as once, few or many, or as a class for expanded clones.

J gene | clone size | V gene | D gene | CDR3 DNA | CDR3 protein
TRBJ2-3 | . | TRBV5-1 | . | TGCGCCAGCAGCTGGCCTGTTAGCGAGGGCAGCACAGATACGCAGTATTTT | CASSWPVSEGSTDTQYF
TRBJ2-1 | . | TRBV30 | . | TGTGCCTGGATCGGGATCTACAATGAGCAGTTCTTC | CAWIGIYNEQFF
TRBJ2-1 | . | TRBV28 | TRBD2 | TGTGCCAGCAGTTTAGTGGGACTAGCGGGAGAGCTGACCGCCTACAATGAGCAGTTCTTC | CASSLVGLAGELTAYNEQFF
TRBJ2-6 | . | TRBV5-1 | TRBD2 | TGCGCCAGCAGCATCGCGGGGGGCTCTGGGGCCAACGTCCTGACTTTC | CASSIAGGSGANVLTF
TRBJ1-1 | . | TRBV7-9 | . | TGTGCCAGCAGCTTAAGGGGCAAGAACACTGAAGCTTTCTTT | CASSLRGKNTEAFF
TRBJ1-5 | . | TRBV19 | . | TGTGCCAGTAGTATTGCAGGGGATAGCAATCAGCCCCAGCATTTT | CASSIAGDSNQPQHF
TRBJ1-4 | . | TRBV18 | . | TGTGCCAGCTCACCACTCTCGAAGCACCCAACTAATGAAAAACTGTTTTTT | CASSPLSKHPTNEKLFF
TRBJ2-1 | . | TRBV12-5 | . | TGTGCTAGTGGTTATAGCGGCTCATCCTACAATGAGCAGTTCTTC | CASGYSGSSYNEQFF
TRBJ1-1 | . | TRBV20-1 | TRBD1 | TGCAGTGCTAGTTCGGACAGGGCTCCTGAAGCTTTCTTT | CSASSDRAPEAFF
TRBJ2-2 | once | TRBV7-3 | . | TGTGCCAGCAGCATCTCAGGGTCCACCGGGGAGCTGTTTTTT | CASSISGSTGELFF
TRBJ2-2 | . | TRBV7-2 | . | TGTGCCAGCAGGTATCGGGGAGTCGGGGAGCTGTTTTTT | CASRYRGVGELFF
TRBJ2-5 | . | TRBV2 | . | TGTGCCAGCAGTGATTTGGGGGGGCGCCGGGAGACCCAGTACTTC | CASSDLGGRRETQYF
TRBJ2-7 | . | TRBV28 | TRBD1 | TGTGCCAGCAGTCCCCGGACAGGACTCCCCTACGAGCAGTACTTC | CASSPRTGLPYEQYF
TRBJ2-1 | . | TRBV20-1 | TRBD1 | TGCAGTGCTAGTGGGACAGGGGGCAATGAGCAGTTCTTC | CSASGTGGNEQFF
TRBJ1-1 | . | TRBV19 | TRBD1 | TGTGCCAGTAGTAGGACAGGGGAGGGCACTGAAGCTTTCTTT | CASSRTGEGTEAFF
TRBJ2-5 | . | TRBV11-3 | . | TGTGCCAGCAGCTTTTCCTTACAAGAGACCCAGTACTTC | CASSFSLQETQYF
TRBJ2-2 | . | TRBV7-2 | TRBD2 | TGTGCCAGCAGCTTAGTAGGAGGGTTTGCGGGAGGGCCGGTCGGGGAGCTGTTTTTT | CASSLVGGFAGGPVGELFF
TRBJ2-1 | . | TRBV24-1 | TRBD2 | TGTGCCACCAGTGAGTTCGGCGGGAGGTATTTTGAGCAGTTCTTC | CATSEFGGRYFEQFF
TRBJ2-4 | . | TRBV30 | . | TGTGCCTGCTCTCGAGTCGCCAAAAACATTCAGTACTTC | CACSRVAKNIQYF
TRBJ1-3 | . | TRBV3-1/TRBV3-2 | . | TGTGCCAGCAGCCAAGATTTCCAATCCTCTGGAAACACCATATATTTT | CASSQDFQSSGNTIYF
TRBJ2-1 | . | TRBV2 | . | TGTGCCAGCAGTGAACCCCGCAGCGGCGGAACCCCAAGCTCCTACAATGAGCAGTTCTTC | CASSEPRSGGTPSSYNEQFF
TRBJ1-5 | . | TRBV5-1 | TRBD1 | TGCGCCAGCTCGGCTACAGGGGGAAGCAATCAGCCCCAGCATTTT | CASSATGGSNQPQHF
TRBJ2-2 | . | TRBV7-8 | TRBD2 | TGTGCCAGCAGCTTAGATCTAGCGGGAGGGCCGGTGGCCGGGGAGCTGTTTTTT | CASSLDLAGGPVAGELFF
TRBJ2-7 | . | TRBV18 | TRBD1 | TGTGCCAGCTCACCACCGAGGACAGGGATCTGGTACGAGCAGTACTTC | CASSPPRTGIWYEQYF
TRBJ2-1 | few | TRBV21-1 | . | TGTGCCAGCAGCCGAAGACTTGGTGAGCAGTTCTTC | CASSRRLGEQFF
TRBJ2-2 | . | TRBV5-4 | . | TGTGCCAGCGCCGGGACTCTGAACACCGGGGAGCTGTTTTTT | CASAGTLNTGELFF
TRBJ2-1 | . | TRBV24-1 | . | TGTGCCACCAGTGATCCAGGCAGGGGCCGGAATGAGCAGTTCTTC | CATSDPGRGRNEQFF
TRBJ1-2 | once | TRBV2 | . | TGTGCCAGCAGTGGCAGTCACGCCTATGGCTACACCTTC | CASSGSHAYGYTF
TRBJ1-1 | few | TRBV5-1 | . | TGCGCCAGCAGCCTGGCAGTGAACACTGAAGCTTTCTTT | CASSLAVNTEAFF
TRBJ1-2 | . | TRBV11-2 | TRBD1 | TGTGCCAGCAGGCCAGGGGGTCTTGGCTATGGCTACACCTTC | CASRPGGLGYGYTF
TRBJ2-7 | . | TRBV10-1 | TRBD2 | TGCGCCAGCAGTGACCGGGAGGGCCTCCACGAGCAGTACTTC | CASSDREGLHEQYF
TRBJ2-3 | . | TRBV19 | . | TGTGCCAGTAGTATTCAGGCTTCTTACCCTACGCAGTATTTT | CASSIQASYPTQYF
TRBJ2-3 | . | TRBV5-1 | . | TGCGCCAGCAGCCAGGGGAATTCAGATACGCAGTATTTT | CASSQGNSDTQYF
TRBJ2-1 | . | TRBV29-1 | TRBD2 | TGCAGCGTTGAAGACCCGGGCGGACTAGCGAGGAATGAGCAGTTCTTC | CSVEDPGGLARNEQFF
TRBJ2-2 | . | TRBV3-1/TRBV3-2 | . | TGTGCCAGCAGCCCGAGACCAGGGGCGGGTACCGGGGAGCTGTTTTTT | CASSPRPGAGTGELFF
TRBJ1-1 | . | TRBV14 | . | TGTGCCAGCAGTGAATACATGAACACTGAAGCTTTCTTT | CASSEYMNTEAFF
TRBJ1-2 | . | TRBV5-6 | . | TGTGCCAGCAGCTTGTGGGGAGGCTATGGCTACACCTTC | CASSLWGGYGYTF
TRBJ2-3 | . | TRBV18 | . | TGTGCCAGCTCACCAATAGACACAGATACGCAGTATTTT | CASSPIDTDTQYF
TRBJ1-1 | . | TRBV5-1 | . | TGCGCCAGCAGCTTGCAGGGGAGGAACACTGAAGCTTTCTTT | CASSLQGRNTEAFF
TRBJ1-5 | . | TRBV6-5 | . | TGTGCCAGCGTACAGGGCGGAACTAGCAATCAGCCCCAGCATTTT | CASVQGGTSNQPQHF